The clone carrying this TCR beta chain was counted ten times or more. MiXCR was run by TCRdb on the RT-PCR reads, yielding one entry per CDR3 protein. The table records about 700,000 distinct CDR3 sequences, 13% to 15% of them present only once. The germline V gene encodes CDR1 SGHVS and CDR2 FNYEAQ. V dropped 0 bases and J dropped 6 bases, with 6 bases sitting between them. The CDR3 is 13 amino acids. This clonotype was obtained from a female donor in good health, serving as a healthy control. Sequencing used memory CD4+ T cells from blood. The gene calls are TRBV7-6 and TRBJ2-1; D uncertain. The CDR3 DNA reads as TGTGCCAGCAGCTTAGCGGCGGTCAATGAGCAGTTCTTC. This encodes CASSLAAVNEQFF.